This T cell receptor (beta chain) was obtained from a study of memory CD4+ T cells and cytomegalovirus serostatus. Overall study context: Donors were healthy Belgian adults, about ten CMV seropositive and approximately 25 seronegative. General study findings and limits: Suggested: most of the CMV-linked TCR signature lies in CD4+ memory cells.

The sort gate was single viable CD3+CD4+CD8-CD45RO+ cells for memory CD4+ T cells. Serum IgG to CMV pp150, pp28, p38 and p52 defined serostatus. Measured with immunoSEQ multiplex PCR; TCRdb has only the in-frame clones, and not every one. The sample lists about 50,000 clones, about three quarters seen once, with 0.61% in the top ten. On this clone itself: Its antigen is currently unknown.

This sequence originates from an adult in good health and CMV-seronegative. Sequencing used memory CD4+ T cells from blood.

The CDR3 loop reads CASSVMGSGQFF. In DNA form, the CDR3 reads TGTGCCAGCAGTGTGATGGGTTCGGGGCAGTTCTTC. The chain carries TRBV6-1 and TRBJ2-1; D uncertain. Trimming left V 4 bases short and J 12 bases short, with 13 bases between. This CDR3 region has 12 residues. Germline CDR1 and CDR2: MNHNS and SASEGT.